This T cell receptor beta chain is from a study of beta chain features in type 1 diabetes. Expressed TCRB transcripts were sequenced, since all the RNA that had been isolated was reverse transcribed. Sequenced by immunoSEQ multiplex PCR; TCRdb stores in-frame clones only, minus some. The sample yields under 900,000 clones, about 17% seen once. The V gene's germline CDR1 is SGHRS and CDR2 YFSETQ. The CDR3 is 14 residues long. Trimming cost V 2 bases and J 4 bases, with 11 bases left between them. Sequencing input: naive CD4+ T cells from blood. The chain employs TRBV5-1 and TRBJ2-3, with D unresolved. The clonotype was recovered from a woman aged 18-29 years in good health. The CDR3 bases are TGCGCCAGCAGCTTTGGGGAAAGCTCAGATACGCAGTATTTT. This translates into CASSFGESSDTQYF. Full variable domain (remainder filled in from reference TRBV5-1 and TRBJ2-3): KAGVTQTPRYLIKTRGQQVTLSCSPISGHRSVSWYQQTPGQGLQFLFEYFSETQRNKGNFPGRFSGRQFSNSRSEMNVSTLELGDSALYLCASSFGESSDTQYFGPGTRLTVL.